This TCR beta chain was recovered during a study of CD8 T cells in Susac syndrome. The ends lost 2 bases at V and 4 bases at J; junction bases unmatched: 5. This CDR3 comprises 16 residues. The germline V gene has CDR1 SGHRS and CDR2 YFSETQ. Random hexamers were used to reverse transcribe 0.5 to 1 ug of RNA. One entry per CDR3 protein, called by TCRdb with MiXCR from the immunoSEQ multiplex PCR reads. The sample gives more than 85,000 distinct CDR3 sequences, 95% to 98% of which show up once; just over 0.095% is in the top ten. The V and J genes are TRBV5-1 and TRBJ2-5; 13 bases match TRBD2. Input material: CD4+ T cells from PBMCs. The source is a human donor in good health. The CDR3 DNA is TGCGCCAGCAGCTTACGGACTAGCGGGAGTGGAGAGACCCAGTACTTC. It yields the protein CASSLRTSGSGETQYF.